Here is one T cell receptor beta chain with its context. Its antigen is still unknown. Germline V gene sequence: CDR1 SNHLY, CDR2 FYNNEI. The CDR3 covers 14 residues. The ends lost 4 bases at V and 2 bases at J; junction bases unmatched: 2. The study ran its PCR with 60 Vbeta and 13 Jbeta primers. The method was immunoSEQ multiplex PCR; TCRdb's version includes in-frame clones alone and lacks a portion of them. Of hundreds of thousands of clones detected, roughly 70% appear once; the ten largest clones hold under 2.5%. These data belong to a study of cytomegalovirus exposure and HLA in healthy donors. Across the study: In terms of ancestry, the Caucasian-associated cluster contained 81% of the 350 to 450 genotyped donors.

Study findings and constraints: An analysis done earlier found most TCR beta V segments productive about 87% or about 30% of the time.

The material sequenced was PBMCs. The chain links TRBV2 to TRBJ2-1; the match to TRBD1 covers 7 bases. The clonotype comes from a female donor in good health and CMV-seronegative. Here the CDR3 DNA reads TGTGCCAGCAGTGCCGGGACAGCCTACAATGAGCAGTTCTTC. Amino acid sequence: CASSAGTAYNEQFF. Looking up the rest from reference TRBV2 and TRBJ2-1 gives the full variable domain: EPEVTQTPSHQVTQMGQEVILRCVPISNHLYFYWYRQILGQKVEFLVSFYNNEISEKSEIFDDQFSVERPDGSNFTLKIRSTKLEDSAMYFCASSAGTAYNEQFFGPGTRLTVL.